This T cell receptor (beta chain) was sequenced for a study of blood T cells in healthy people across ages. Roughly 9.2 milliliters was the volume of peripheral blood drawn from each donor. Extracted total RNA amounted to at least 5.5 micrograms for each sample. Losses at the gene ends were 5 bases for V and 4 bases for J; bases not matched to a gene: 10. CDR1 is SGHRS and CDR2 is YFSETQ in the germline V gene. The CDR3 runs to 15 residues. Sample-barcoded 5' priming and a J-beta primer mix drove a second PCR of about 6 to 12 cycles. A tag from a template-switch adaptor with 12 random nucleotides marked each cDNA molecule. Each CDR3 protein gets one entry after TCRdb re-called the 5' RACE reads with MiXCR. Of about 1.4 million distinct CDR3 sequences in the sample, around 59% are singletons; the top ten hold over 5%.

The chain links TRBV5-1 to TRBJ2-3; 7 bases fit TRBD2. Material: blood. This clonotype originated in a man between 18 and 35 years old in good health. The CDR3 DNA reads TGCGCCAGCAGTTGTCTAGGCGGGAGCGCAGATACGCAGTATTTT. Translation gives CASSCLGGSADTQYF.